One and the same sample provided the 17 T cell receptor beta chains below, sequenced in a study of blood T cell repertoires in COVID-19. The method was immunoSEQ multiplex PCR; TCRdb's version includes in-frame clones alone and lacks a portion of them. Here the sample spans about 120,000 clones, 65% to 90% being singletons. Specimen: peripheral blood. Receptors originate from an elderly man with acute or convalescent COVID-19.

The chain combines TRBV19 with TRBJ1-5; 8 bases map to TRBD1. Germline CDR1 reads LNHDA; CDR2 reads SQIVND (reference sequence). The CDR3 covers 16 residues. V lost 4 bases to trimming and J lost 0 bases; unmatched junction nucleotides: 5. The CDR3 region has the DNA TGTGCCAGTAGTACCAGACAGGGGATTAGCAATCAGCCCCAGCATTTT. It specifies CASSTRQGISNQPQHF.

As concerns this clone: This specimen includes other DNA sequences encoding the same CDR3. The J gene is TRBJ2-5, the V gene TRBV5-6; no clear D gene. The V end was cut by 4 bases, the J end by 4 bases, with 5 bases between. CDR1 and CDR2 from the germline V gene are SGHDT and YYEEEE. CDR3 length equals 11 residues. The CDR3 spells CASSLRETQYF. DNA of the CDR3: TGTGCCAGCAGCCTGAGAGAGACCCAGTACTTC.

The chain joins TRBV20-1 to TRBJ2-5, with TRBD2 identical over 12 bases. In germline, CDR1 is DFQATT, CDR2 SNEGSKA (reference sequence). The ends lost 3 bases at V and 3 bases at J; junction bases unmatched: 8. The CDR3 sequence is 16 residues long. The CDR3 loop reads CSASITSGRIEETQYF. The CDR3 region has the DNA TGCAGTGCTAGTATCACTAGCGGGAGGATCGAAGAGACCCAGTACTTC.

This chain joins TRBV11-2 and TRBJ2-3, with 8 bases aligning to TRBD2. Germline lookup yields CDR1 SGHAT and CDR2 FQNNGV. V was clipped by 3 bases and J by 5 bases; unmatched bases: 4. CDR3 size: 14 residues. CDR3 in DNA: TGTGCCAGCAGCTTTAGCGGGAAATTAGATACGCAGTATTTT. This encodes CASSFSGKLDTQYF.

The chain couples TRBV4-2 to TRBJ2-5; no clear D. CDR1 LGHNA and CDR2 YNFKEQ come from the germline V gene. Deletions cut 0 bases from V and 2 bases from J, with 7 bases between. The CDR3 sequence is 14 residues long. CDR3 in amino acids: CASSQDLYQETQYF. For the CDR3, the DNA is TGTGCCAGCAGCCAAGATCTCTATCAAGAGACCCAGTACTTC.

This clone came up a few times. CDR3 sequence (DNA): TGTGCCAGCAGGAAGACAGGGGCGGGTCAGCCCCAGCATTTT. Its translation is CASRKTGAGQPQHF. V usage is TRBV6-5 and J usage is TRBJ1-5; TRBD1 matches 8 bases. With 6 bases clipped from V and 6 bases from J, the junction kept 7 bases outside the gene matches. Germline CDR1 reads MNHEY; CDR2 reads SVGAGI. The CDR3 covers 14 residues.

The gene calls are TRBV6-5 and TRBJ2-3, with a weak D call TRBD2 (6 bases). The CDR3 runs to 16 residues. The V gene lost 2 bases and the J gene lost 0 bases, with 12 bases spanning the gap. Germline V gene sequence: CDR1 MNHEY, CDR2 SVGAGI. Here the CDR3 DNA reads TGTGCCAGCAGTTACACCGGACGGGGGAGCACAGATACGCAGTATTTT. Its translation: CASSYTGRGSTDTQYF.

The V call is TRBV19, the J call TRBJ2-1; TRBD2 matches 8 bases. The CDR3 has 16 residues. With 5 bases clipped from V and 3 bases from J, the junction kept 9 bases outside the gene matches. The germline CDR1 and CDR2 sequences are LNHDA and SQIVND (reference sequence). The CDR3 bases are TGTGCCAGTAGTCTTCCGGGACTAGGTAACTACAATGAGCAGTTCTTC. Translation gives CASSLPGLGNYNEQFF.

The chain is built from TRBV28 and TRBJ2-1, with 9 bases fitting TRBD1. V was pared by 3 bases and J by 15 bases, with 9 bases of the junction left unmatched. Germline assignment: CDR1 MDHEN and CDR2 SYDVKM. This CDR3 contains 13 residues. The CDR3 protein is CASSLDRGGRRFF. The CDR3 DNA sequence: TGTGCCAGCAGTTTGGACAGGGGCGGTCGGAGGTTCTTC.

The chain carries TRBV5-6 and TRBJ1-6; TRBD1 is a possible D gene (6 bases). CDR3 length equals 15 residues. V gave up 5 bases and J gave up 5 bases, with 14 bases separating them. Germline V gene lookup returns CDR1 SGHDT and CDR2 YYEEEE. CDR3 sequence (DNA): TGTGCCAGCAGTAAATTACAGGGTGATAATTCACCCCTCCACTTT. This encodes CASSKLQGDNSPLHF.

This chain connects TRBV28 to TRBJ1-2, with D perhaps matching TRBD1 (5 bases). There are 12 residues in the CDR3. Trimming pared 8 bases from V and 2 bases from J, leaving 9 bases between. The germline CDR1 and CDR2 sequences are MDHEN and SYDVKM. The CDR3 protein is CASGTGNYGYTF. CDR3 DNA sequence: TGTGCCAGCGGGACTGGAAACTATGGCTACACCTTC.

The chain joins TRBV7-9 to TRBJ1-5; tentatively, D is TRBD1 (5 bases). This CDR3 region has 15 residues. Between the trimmed V and J ends, which lost 6 bases and 3 bases, there was a span of 15 bases. In germline, CDR1 is SEHNR, CDR2 FQNEAQ (reference sequence). In nucleotides, the CDR3 is TGTGCCAGCAGATACGACAGTCCCGCCAATCAGCCCCAGCATTTT. This sequence encodes CASRYDSPANQPQHF.

The chain combines TRBV19 with TRBJ2-7, with 8 bases aligning to TRBD1. The CDR3 runs to 15 residues. The germline V gene has CDR1 LNHDA and CDR2 SQIVND (reference sequence). J was trimmed by 3 bases and V by 5 bases; bases with no gene match: 9. In DNA form, the CDR3 reads TGTGCCAGTAGTGAAACGGACAGGGTGTTCTACGAGCAGTACTTC. Its protein product is CASSETDRVFYEQYF.

This clone appeared once. The chain combines TRBV10-3 with TRBJ1-1; D might be TRBD1 (6 bases). Trimming shortened V by 2 bases and J by 1 base, and 14 bases separated the two germline ends. The CDR3 contains 16 residues. Germline V gene sequence: CDR1 ENHRY, CDR2 SYGVKD. CDR3 in amino acids: CAISETGTARNTEAFF. In DNA form, the CDR3 reads TGTGCCATCAGTGAGACAGGGACGGCGAGGAACACTGAAGCTTTCTTT.

The rearrangement links TRBV18 to TRBJ2-7; D perhaps matches TRBD2 (5 bases). Germline CDR1 is KGHSH and CDR2 is LQKENI. The CDR3 length is 14 residues. Deletions cut 6 bases from V and 2 bases from J, with 14 bases between. This CDR3 is CASSPDSSPYEQYF. The CDR3 DNA reads as TGTGCCAGCTCTCCGGACTCATCGCCCTACGAGCAGTACTTC.

The chain links TRBV12-5 to TRBJ2-4; the D gene is possibly TRBD1 (6 bases). The CDR3 covers 16 residues. Trimming stripped 6 bases from V and 0 bases from J, with 15 bases between. Germline V lookup: CDR1 LGHNT, CDR2 FRNRAP. The CDR3 coding sequence is TGTGCTAGTGGCCATGACAGGTCTTTAGCCAAAAACATTCAGTACTTC. The encoded protein is CASGHDRSLAKNIQYF. Full variable domain (rest looked up from reference TRBV12-5 and TRBJ2-4): DARVTQTPRHKVTEMGQEVTMRCQPILGHNTVFWYRQTMMQGLELLAYFRNRAPLDDSGMPKDRFSAEMPDATLATLKIQPSEPRDSAVYFCASGHDRSLAKNIQYFGAGTRLSVL.

The chain recombines TRBV19 with TRBJ1-1; D unclear. The CDR3 consists of 14 residues. Germline CDR1 and CDR2: LNHDA and SQIVND (reference sequence). V was cut by 1 base and J by 4 bases, with 10 bases left in between. The CDR3 here is CASSIGARGTEAFF. CDR3 DNA: TGTGCCAGTAGTATAGGGGCGCGGGGCACTGAAGCTTTCTTT.